These 2 T cell receptor beta chains share one sample of origin, sequenced in a study of blood T cell repertoires in COVID-19. Only in-frame clones appear in the TCRdb table, and some are missing; sequencing was by immunoSEQ multiplex PCR. The sample lists roughly 400,000 clones, roughly 88% occurring once. Sequenced: PBMCs or T cells enriched from blood (not recorded which). These receptors originate from a woman aged 18-29 years who had been exposed to COVID-19.

Only one count was recorded for this clone. The chain joins TRBV2 to TRBJ2-3, with a weak D call TRBD2 (5 bases). Per the germline V gene, CDR1 is SNHLY and CDR2 is FYNNEI. The CDR3 extends over 14 amino acids. Trimming cost V 4 bases and J 2 bases, with 10 bases left between them. The CDR3 protein is CASSGRRFTDTQYF. CDR3 nucleotides: TGTGCCAGCAGTGGTCGGAGGTTCACAGATACGCAGTATTTT.

V gene TRBV4-1 combines with J gene TRBJ1-5; D is undetermined. From germline, CDR1 is MGHRA and CDR2 YSYEKL. V shed 0 bases and J shed 0 bases, with 9 bases lying between them. This CDR3 comprises 16 residues. The CDR3 loop reads CASSQDYGISNQPQHF. DNA of the CDR3: TGCGCCAGCAGCCAAGATTACGGGATTAGCAATCAGCCCCAGCATTTT.